This TCR beta chain was identified during a study of T cell repertoires in cytomegalovirus infection. The sample holds a few counts of this clonotype. Its matching antigen is unknown. TCRdb reprocessed the reads via MiXCR and lists one record per CDR3 protein. This table holds approximately 990,000 distinct CDR3 sequences, less than 35% found once. V was pared by 0 bases and J by 7 bases, with 13 bases of the junction left unmatched. Germline loops: CDR1 LGHNA, CDR2 YNFKEQ. The CDR3 runs 18 residues. The starting material was cultured CD8+ T cells from PBMCs, obtained from culture after CMV antigen stimulation. The rearrangement uses TRBV4-2 and TRBJ2-1; 9 bases are shared with TRBD2. The clonotype comes from a human donor in good health (CMV status not recorded). Some clones in this sample may be carry-over from other donors' samples. CDR3 in DNA: TGTGCCAGCAGCCAAGAATGGCTAGCGGGGACCGGAGGGAATGAGCAGTTCTTC. Residues: CASSQEWLAGTGGNEQFF.